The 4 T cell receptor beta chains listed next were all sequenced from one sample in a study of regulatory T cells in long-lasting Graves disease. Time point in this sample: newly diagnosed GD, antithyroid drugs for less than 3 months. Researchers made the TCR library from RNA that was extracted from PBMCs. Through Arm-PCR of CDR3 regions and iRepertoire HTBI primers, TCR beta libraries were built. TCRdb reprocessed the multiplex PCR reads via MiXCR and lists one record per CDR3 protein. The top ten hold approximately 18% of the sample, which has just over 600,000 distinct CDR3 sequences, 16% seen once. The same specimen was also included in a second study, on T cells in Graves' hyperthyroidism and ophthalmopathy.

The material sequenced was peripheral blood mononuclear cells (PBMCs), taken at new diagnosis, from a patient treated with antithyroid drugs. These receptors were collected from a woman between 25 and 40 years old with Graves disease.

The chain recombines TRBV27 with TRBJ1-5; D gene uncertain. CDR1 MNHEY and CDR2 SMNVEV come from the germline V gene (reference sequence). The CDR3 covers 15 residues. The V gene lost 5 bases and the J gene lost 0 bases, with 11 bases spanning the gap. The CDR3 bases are TGTGCCAGCAGTGCCCTCCCTGATAGCAATCAGCCCCAGCATTTT. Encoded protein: CASSALPDSNQPQHF.

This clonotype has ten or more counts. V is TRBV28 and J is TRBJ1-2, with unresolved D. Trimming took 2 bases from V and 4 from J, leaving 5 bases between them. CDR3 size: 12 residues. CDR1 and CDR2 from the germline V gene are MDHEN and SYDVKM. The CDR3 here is CASSLAVYGYTF. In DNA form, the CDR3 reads TGTGCCAGCAGTTTAGCCGTCTATGGCTACACCTTC.

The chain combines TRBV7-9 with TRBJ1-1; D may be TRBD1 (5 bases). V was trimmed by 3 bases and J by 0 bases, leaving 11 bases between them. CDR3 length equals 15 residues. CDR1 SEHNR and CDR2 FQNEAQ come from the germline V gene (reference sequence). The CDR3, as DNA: TGTGCCAGCAGCTTCGACAGACAAATGAACACTGAAGCTTTCTTT. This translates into CASSFDRQMNTEAFF.

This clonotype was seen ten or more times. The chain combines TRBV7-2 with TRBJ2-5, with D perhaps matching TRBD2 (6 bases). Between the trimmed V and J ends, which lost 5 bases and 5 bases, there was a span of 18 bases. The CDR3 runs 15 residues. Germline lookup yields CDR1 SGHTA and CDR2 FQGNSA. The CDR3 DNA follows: TGTGCCAGCAGCCCGGAGGGAGTTGTAAGGGAGACCCAGTACTTC. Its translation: CASSPEGVVRETQYF.